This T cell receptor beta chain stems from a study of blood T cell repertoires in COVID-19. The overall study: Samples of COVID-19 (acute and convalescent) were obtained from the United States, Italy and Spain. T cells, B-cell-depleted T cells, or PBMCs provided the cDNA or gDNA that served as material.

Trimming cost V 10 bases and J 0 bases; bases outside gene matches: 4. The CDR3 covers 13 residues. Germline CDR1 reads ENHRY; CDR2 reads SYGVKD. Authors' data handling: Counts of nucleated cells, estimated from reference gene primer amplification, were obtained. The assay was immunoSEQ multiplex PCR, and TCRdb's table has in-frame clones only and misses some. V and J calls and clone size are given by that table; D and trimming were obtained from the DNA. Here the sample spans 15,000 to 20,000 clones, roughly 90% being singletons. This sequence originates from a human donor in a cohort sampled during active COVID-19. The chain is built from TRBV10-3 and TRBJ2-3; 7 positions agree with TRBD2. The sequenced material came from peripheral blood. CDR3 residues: CATGGSSTDTQYF. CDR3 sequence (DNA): TGTGCCACCGGGGGGAGTAGCACAGATACGCAGTATTTT.